These T cell receptor beta chains were read from a single sample in a study of blood T cell repertoires in COVID-19. Sequencing used immunoSEQ multiplex PCR; TCRdb keeps in-frame clones, though not all of them. The sample shows 150,000 or so clones, roughly 73% of them seen only once. Sequencing input: peripheral blood. Receptors were obtained from a woman aged 50 to 60 with active or convalescent COVID-19. Each CDR3 is given with its conserved first and last residue. The order of the fields is clone size, J gene, V gene, D gene, CDR3 protein, CDR3 DNA. A D gene is named only where the DNA matches it firmly. Size is stated for part of the rows, as once, few or many counts, or as a class when the clone is expanded.

. | TRBJ2-7 | TRBV12-2 | . | CASPHGTARYEQYF | TGTGCAAGTCCACACGGGACAGCTCGGTACGAGCAGTACTTC
. | TRBJ2-4 | TRBV11-1 | . | CASSSGKNIQYF | TGTGCCAGCAGCTCGGGGAAAAACATTCAGTACTTC
. | TRBJ2-5 | TRBV29-1 | TRBD2 | CSVSVGLAGVRGWETQYF | TGCAGCGTCTCCGTGGGACTAGCGGGAGTGCGGGGCTGGGAGACCCAGTACTTC
. | TRBJ2-7 | TRBV11-2 | TRBD2 | CASSFLSGGAVNEQYF | TGTGCCAGCAGCTTCCTTAGCGGGGGGGCCGTCAACGAGCAGTACTTC
. | TRBJ2-2 | TRBV4-3 | . | CASSTLGHRNTGELFF | TGCGCCAGCAGCACTTTGGGACACCGCAACACCGGGGAGCTGTTTTTT
. | TRBJ1-2 | TRBV19 | . | CASSSGGELNYGYTF | TGTGCCAGTAGTTCGGGGGGGGAACTCAACTATGGCTACACCTTC
. | TRBJ2-5 | TRBV29-1 | TRBD2 | CSAQGLAGDWRETQYF | TGCAGCGCCCAGGGGCTAGCGGGAGACTGGCGGGAGACCCAGTACTTC
. | TRBJ2-2 | TRBV7-2 | TRBD2 | CASSFTSGGATGELFF | TGTGCCAGCAGCTTCACTAGCGGGGGGGCTACCGGGGAGCTGTTTTTT
. | TRBJ1-2 | TRBV6-5 | . | CASSYRTAPRDGYTF | TGTGCCAGCAGTTACAGGACAGCTCCCAGGGATGGCTACACCTTC
. | TRBJ2-1 | TRBV14 | TRBD2 | CASSPLLQGGRAGNEQFF | TGTGCCAGCAGCCCACTTCTACAAGGCGGGAGGGCCGGGAATGAGCAGTTCTTC
. | TRBJ1-4 | TRBV9 | . | CASSVGGTGREKLFF | TGTGCCAGCAGCGTAGGGGGAACAGGCCGCGAAAAACTGTTTTTT
. | TRBJ1-1 | TRBV5-4 | TRBD1 | CASSFGATGGLAFF | TGTGCCAGCAGCTTCGGGGCGACAGGGGGTTTGGCTTTCTTT
. | TRBJ1-2 | TRBV6-5 | . | CASSTGNYGYTF | TGTGCCAGCAGTACAGGGAACTATGGCTACACCTTC
. | TRBJ2-2 | TRBV7-3 | TRBD1 | CASSFGTEEFNTGELFF | TGTGCCAGCAGCTTTGGGACAGAAGAGTTCAACACCGGGGAGCTGTTTTTT
few | TRBJ1-2 | TRBV5-1 | . | CASGVKGGVNYGYTF | TGCGCCAGCGGCGTCAAGGGAGGGGTTAACTATGGCTACACCTTC
. | TRBJ1-6 | TRBV5-5 | . | CASTPGGVSYNSPLHF | TGTGCCAGCACCCCGGGCGGGGTCTCCTATAATTCACCCCTCCACTTT
. | TRBJ1-1 | TRBV19 | TRBD1 | CASSGGDRDDTEAFF | TGTGCCAGTAGTGGGGGAGACAGGGACGACACTGAAGCTTTCTTT
. | TRBJ2-7 | TRBV12-1 | . | CASSSLYEQYF | TGTGCCAGCAGCTCCCTTTACGAGCAGTACTTC
. | TRBJ2-7 | TRBV30 | TRBD1 | CAWSPGQVNYEQYF | TGTGCCTGGAGTCCGGGACAGGTCAACTACGAGCAGTACTTC
. | TRBJ1-5 | TRBV12-3/TRBV12-4 | . | CASSLNVGHLHF | TGTGCCAGCAGTTTAAACGTGGGGCATTTACATTTT
. | TRBJ2-6 | TRBV30 | . | CASSGTPNSGANVLTF | TGTGCCTCGTCCGGGACACCTAACTCTGGGGCCAACGTCCTGACTTTC
. | TRBJ1-5 | TRBV5-8 | TRBD1 | CASSLGRVTIGGTKHF | TGTGCCAGCAGCTTGGGGCGGGTCACTATAGGGGGCACGAAGCATTTT
. | TRBJ2-7 | TRBV18 | . | CASSLNRDSPYEQYF | TGTGCCAGCTCACTAAACCGGGACTCCCCCTACGAGCAGTACTTC
few | TRBJ1-2 | TRBV11-1 | TRBD1 | CASGQENYGYTF | TGTGCCAGTGGACAGGAAAACTATGGCTACACCTTC
. | TRBJ2-5 | TRBV18 | . | CASSRPGETQYF | TGTGCCAGCTCACGTCCCGGGGAGACCCAGTACTTC
. | TRBJ2-3 | TRBV30 | TRBD2 | CAWRKPGTTTDTQYF | TGTGCCTGGAGGAAACCCGGGACTACCACAGATACGCAGTATTTT
. | TRBJ1-2 | TRBV19 | TRBD1 | CASSLRTGPKPYGYTF | TGTGCCAGTAGTCTCCGGACAGGGCCGAAACCCTATGGCTACACCTTC
few | TRBJ1-2 | TRBV9 | TRBD1 | CASSVTGGGYTF | TGTGCCAGCAGCGTCACAGGGGGCGGCTACACCTTC
. | TRBJ2-3 | TRBV29-1 | TRBD1 | CSGLQGAEDTQYF | TGCAGCGGGCTACAGGGGGCGGAAGATACGCAGTATTTT
once | TRBJ1-1 | TRBV7-9 | TRBD1 | CASSTRGPPEAFF | TGTGCCAGCAGCACCAGGGGGCCCCCTGAAGCTTTCTTT
. | TRBJ1-5 | TRBV24-1 | . | CATSGRSNQPQHF | TGTGCCACCAGTGGGAGAAGCAATCAGCCCCAGCATTTT
. | TRBJ2-7 | TRBV11-2 | . | CASSSAYEQYF | TGTGCCAGCAGCTCGGCCTACGAGCAGTACTTC
. | TRBJ1-5 | TRBV19 | . | CASTTRAQGDQPQHF | TGTGCCAGTACCACCCGAGCCCAGGGCGATCAGCCCCAGCATTTT
. | TRBJ2-3 | TRBV4-2 | TRBD2 | CASSFSGEGSTDTQYF | TGTGCCAGCAGCTTCAGCGGGGAGGGGTCCACAGATACGCAGTATTTT